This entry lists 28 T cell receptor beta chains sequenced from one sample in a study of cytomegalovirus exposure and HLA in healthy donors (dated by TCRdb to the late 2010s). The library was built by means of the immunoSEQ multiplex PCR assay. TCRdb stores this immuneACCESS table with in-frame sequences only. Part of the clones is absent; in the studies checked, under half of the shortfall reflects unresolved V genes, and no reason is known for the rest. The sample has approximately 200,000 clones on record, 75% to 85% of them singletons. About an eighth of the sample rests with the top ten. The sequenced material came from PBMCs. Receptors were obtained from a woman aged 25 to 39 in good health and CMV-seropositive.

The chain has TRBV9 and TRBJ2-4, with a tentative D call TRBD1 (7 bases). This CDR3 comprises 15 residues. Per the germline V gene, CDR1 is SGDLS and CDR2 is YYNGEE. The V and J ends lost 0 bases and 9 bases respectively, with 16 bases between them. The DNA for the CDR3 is TGTGCCAGCAGCGTAGCCAGGGGGGAAGGCGGCATTCAGTACTTC. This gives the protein CASSVARGEGGIQYF. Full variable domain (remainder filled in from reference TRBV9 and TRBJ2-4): DSGVTQTPKHLITATGQRVTLRCSPRSGDLSVYWYQQSLDQGLQFLIQYYNGEERAKGNILERFSAQQFPDLHSELNLSSLELGDSALYFCASSVARGEGGIQYFGAGTRLSVL.

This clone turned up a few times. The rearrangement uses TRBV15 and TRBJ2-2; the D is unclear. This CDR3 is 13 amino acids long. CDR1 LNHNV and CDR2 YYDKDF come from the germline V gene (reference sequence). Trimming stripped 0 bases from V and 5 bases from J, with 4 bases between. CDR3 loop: CATSRDSTGELFF. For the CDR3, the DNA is TGTGCCACCAGCAGAGACAGTACCGGGGAGCTGTTTTTT.

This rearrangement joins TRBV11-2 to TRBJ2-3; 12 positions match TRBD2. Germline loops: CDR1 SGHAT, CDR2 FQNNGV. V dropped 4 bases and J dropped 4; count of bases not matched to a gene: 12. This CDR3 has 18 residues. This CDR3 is CASSSTVLAGGGADTQYF. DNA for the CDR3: TGTGCCAGCAGCTCCACCGTTCTAGCGGGAGGGGGGGCAGATACGCAGTATTTT. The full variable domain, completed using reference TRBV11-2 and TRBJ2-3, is EAGVAQSPRYKIIEKRQSVAFWCNPISGHATLYWYQQILGQGPKLLIQFQNNGVVDDSQLPKDRFSAERLKGVDSTLKIQPAKLEDSAVYLCASSSTVLAGGGADTQYFGPGTRLTVL.

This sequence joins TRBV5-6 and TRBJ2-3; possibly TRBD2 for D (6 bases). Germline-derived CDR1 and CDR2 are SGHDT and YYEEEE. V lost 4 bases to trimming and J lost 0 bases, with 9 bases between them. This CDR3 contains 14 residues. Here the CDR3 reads CASSLAQSTDTQYF. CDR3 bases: TGTGCCAGCAGCCTAGCGCAGAGCACAGATACGCAGTATTTT.

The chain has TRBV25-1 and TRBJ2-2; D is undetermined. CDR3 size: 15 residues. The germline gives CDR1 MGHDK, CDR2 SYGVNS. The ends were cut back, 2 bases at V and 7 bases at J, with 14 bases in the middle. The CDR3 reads CASSEPTTLGGELFF. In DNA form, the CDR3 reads TGTGCCAGCAGTGAACCGACGACTCTAGGCGGGGAGCTGTTTTTT.

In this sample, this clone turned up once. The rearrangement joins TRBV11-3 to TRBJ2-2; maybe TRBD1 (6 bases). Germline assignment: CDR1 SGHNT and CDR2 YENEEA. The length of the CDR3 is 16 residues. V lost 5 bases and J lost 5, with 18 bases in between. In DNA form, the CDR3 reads TGTGCCAGCAGCCCCAGAACAGGGCCGCGTACCGGGGAGCTGTTTTTT. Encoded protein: CASSPRTGPRTGELFF.

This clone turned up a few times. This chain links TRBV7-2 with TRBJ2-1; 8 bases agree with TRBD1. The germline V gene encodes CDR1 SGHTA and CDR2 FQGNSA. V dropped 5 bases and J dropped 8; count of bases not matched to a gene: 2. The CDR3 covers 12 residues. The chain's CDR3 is CASSPGGYEQFF. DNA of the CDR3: TGTGCCAGCAGCCCAGGGGGCTATGAGCAGTTCTTC. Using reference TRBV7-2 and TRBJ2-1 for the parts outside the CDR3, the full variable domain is GAGVSQSPSNKVTEKGKDVELRCDPISGHTALYWYRQSLGQGLEFLIYFQGNSAPDKSGLPSDRFSAERTGGSVSTLTIQRTQQEDSAVYLCASSPGGYEQFFGPGTRLTVL.

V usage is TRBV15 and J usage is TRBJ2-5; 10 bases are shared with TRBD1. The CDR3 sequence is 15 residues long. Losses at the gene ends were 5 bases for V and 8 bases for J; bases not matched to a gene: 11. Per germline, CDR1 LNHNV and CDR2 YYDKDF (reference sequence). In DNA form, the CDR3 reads TGTGCCACCAGCGGAGCCAGACAGGGGGCGGAAACCCAGTACTTC. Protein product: CATSGARQGAETQYF.

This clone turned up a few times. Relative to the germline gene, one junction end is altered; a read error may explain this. The CDR3 spells CASSVSLDTGELFF. Here the CDR3 DNA reads TGTGCTAGCAGCGTAAGCCTTGACACCGGGGAGCTGTTTTTT. The gene calls are TRBV7-7 and TRBJ2-2; no clear D gene. Germline-derived CDR1 and CDR2 are SSHAT and FNYEAQ (reference sequence). This CDR3 comprises 14 residues.

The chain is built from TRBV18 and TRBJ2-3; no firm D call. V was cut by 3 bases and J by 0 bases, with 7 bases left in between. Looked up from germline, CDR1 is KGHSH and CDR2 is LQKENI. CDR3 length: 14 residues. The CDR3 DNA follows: TGTGCCAGCTCACCGTCAGCGAGCACAGATACGCAGTATTTT. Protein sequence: CASSPSASTDTQYF. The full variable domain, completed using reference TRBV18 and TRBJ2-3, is NAGVMQNPRHLVRRRGQEARLRCSPMKGHSHVYWYRQLPEEGLKFMVYLQKENIIDESGMPKERFSAEFPKEGPSILRIQQVVRGDSAAYFCASSPSASTDTQYFGPGTRLTVL.

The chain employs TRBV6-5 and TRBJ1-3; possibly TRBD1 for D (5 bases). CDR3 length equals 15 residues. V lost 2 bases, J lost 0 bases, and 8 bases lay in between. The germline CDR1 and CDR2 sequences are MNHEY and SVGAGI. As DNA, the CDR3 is TGTGCCAGCAGTTACGGGGCTGGCTCTGGAAACACCATATATTTT. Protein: CASSYGAGSGNTIYF.

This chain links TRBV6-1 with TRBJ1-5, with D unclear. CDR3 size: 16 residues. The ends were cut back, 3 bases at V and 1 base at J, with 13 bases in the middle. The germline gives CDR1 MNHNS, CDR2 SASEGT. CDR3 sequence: CASSDQGGMSNQPQHF. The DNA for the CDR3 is TGTGCCAGCAGTGATCAAGGAGGGATGAGCAATCAGCCCCAGCATTTT.

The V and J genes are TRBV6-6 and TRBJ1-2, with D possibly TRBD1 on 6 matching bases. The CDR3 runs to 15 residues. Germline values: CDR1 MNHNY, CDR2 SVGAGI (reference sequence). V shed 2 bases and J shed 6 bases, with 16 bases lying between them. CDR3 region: CASSYGTISEDGYTF. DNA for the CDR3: TGTGCCAGCAGTTACGGGACAATATCGGAGGATGGCTACACCTTC.

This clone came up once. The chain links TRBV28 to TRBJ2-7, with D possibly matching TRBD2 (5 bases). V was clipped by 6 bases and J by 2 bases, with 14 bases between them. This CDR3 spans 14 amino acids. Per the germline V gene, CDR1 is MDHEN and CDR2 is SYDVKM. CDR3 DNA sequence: TGTGCCAGCAGCCCCCCCCTAGCAACCTACGAGCAGTACTTC. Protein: CASSPPLATYEQYF.

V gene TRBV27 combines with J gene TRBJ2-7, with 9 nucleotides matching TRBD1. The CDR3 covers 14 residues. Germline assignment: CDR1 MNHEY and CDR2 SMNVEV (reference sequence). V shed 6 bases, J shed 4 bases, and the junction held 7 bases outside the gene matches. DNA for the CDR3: TGTGCCAGCAGACCGGACAGGGGTTGGTACGAGCAGTACTTC. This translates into CASRPDRGWYEQYF.

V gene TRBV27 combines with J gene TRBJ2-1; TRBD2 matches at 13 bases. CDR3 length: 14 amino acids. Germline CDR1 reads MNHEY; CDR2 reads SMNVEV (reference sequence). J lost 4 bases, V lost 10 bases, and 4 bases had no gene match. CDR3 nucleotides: TGTGCCACCGCACTAGCGGGAGGGTACAATGAGCAGTTCTTC. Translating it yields CATALAGGYNEQFF.

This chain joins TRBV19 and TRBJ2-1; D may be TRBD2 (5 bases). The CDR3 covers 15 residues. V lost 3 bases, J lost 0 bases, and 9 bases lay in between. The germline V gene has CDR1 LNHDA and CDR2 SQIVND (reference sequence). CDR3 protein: CASSISGVSYNEQFF. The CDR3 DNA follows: TGTGCCAGTAGTATCAGCGGAGTCTCCTACAATGAGCAGTTCTTC.

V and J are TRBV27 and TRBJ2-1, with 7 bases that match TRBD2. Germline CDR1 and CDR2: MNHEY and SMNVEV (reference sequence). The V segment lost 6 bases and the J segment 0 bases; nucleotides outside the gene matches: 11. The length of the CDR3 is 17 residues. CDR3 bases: TGTGCCAGCAGGCCAAAAACCCTAGCGGTCTCCTACAATGAGCAGTTCTTC. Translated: CASRPKTLAVSYNEQFF.

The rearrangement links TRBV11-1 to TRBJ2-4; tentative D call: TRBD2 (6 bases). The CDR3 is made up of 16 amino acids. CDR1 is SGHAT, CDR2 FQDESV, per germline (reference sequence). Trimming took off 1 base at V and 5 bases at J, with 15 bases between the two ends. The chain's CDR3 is CASSLGEGGRQNIQYF. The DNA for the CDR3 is TGTGCCAGCAGCTTAGGGGAAGGAGGGCGCCAAAACATTCAGTACTTC.

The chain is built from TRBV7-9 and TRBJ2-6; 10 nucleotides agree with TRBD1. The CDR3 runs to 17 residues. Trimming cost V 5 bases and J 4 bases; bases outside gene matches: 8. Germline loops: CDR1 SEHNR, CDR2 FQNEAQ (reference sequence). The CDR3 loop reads CASSRGQGLSGANVLTF. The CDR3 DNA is TGTGCCAGCAGCCGGGGACAGGGGTTATCCGGGGCCAACGTCCTGACTTTC.

CDR3 sequence: CASSLGQGFTDTQYF. The CDR3 DNA reads as TGTGCCAGCAGTTTAGGGCAGGGATTCACAGATACGCAGTATTTT. The chain has TRBV27 and TRBJ2-3; D possibly corresponds to TRBD1 (5 bases). Deletions cut 2 bases from V and 2 bases from J, with 11 bases between. The CDR3 has 15 residues. Germline values: CDR1 MNHEY, CDR2 SMNVEV (reference sequence).

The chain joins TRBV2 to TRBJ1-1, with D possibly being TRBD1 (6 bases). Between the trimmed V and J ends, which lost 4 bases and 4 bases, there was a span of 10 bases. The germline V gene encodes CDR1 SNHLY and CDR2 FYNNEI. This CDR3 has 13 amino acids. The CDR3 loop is CASSGGGFTEAFF. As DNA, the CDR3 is TGTGCCAGCAGTGGGGGGGGCTTCACTGAAGCTTTCTTT.

The CDR3 nucleotides read TGTGCCACCAGCTTCCCAGGACTAGCGGTGAACACAGATACGCAGTATTTT. This sequence encodes CATSFPGLAVNTDTQYF. The rearrangement joins TRBV15 to TRBJ2-3, with 10 bases fitting TRBD2. CDR1 and CDR2 (germline): LNHNV, YYDKDF (reference sequence). J was trimmed by 2 bases and V by 5 bases; bases with no gene match: 10. This CDR3 comprises 17 residues. The whole variable domain, filled in from reference TRBV15 and TRBJ2-3, reads DAMVIQNPRYQVTQFGKPVTLSCSQTLNHNVMYWYQQKSSQAPKLLFHYYDKDFNNEADTPDNFQSRRPNTSFCFLDIRSPGLGDTAMYLCATSFPGLAVNTDTQYFGPGTRLTVL.

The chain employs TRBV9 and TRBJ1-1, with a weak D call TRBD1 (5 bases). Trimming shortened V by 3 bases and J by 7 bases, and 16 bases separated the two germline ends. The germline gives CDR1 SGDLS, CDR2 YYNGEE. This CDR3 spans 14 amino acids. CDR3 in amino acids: CASSATTDFSEAFF. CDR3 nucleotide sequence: TGTGCCAGCAGCGCAACGACAGATTTTAGTGAAGCTTTCTTT.

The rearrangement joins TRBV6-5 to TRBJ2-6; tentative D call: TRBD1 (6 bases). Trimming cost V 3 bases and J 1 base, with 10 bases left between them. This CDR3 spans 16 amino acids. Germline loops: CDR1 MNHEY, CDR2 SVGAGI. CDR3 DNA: TGTGCCAGCAGTTATTGGCAGGGGTCTGGGGCCAACGTCCTGACTTTC. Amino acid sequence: CASSYWQGSGANVLTF.

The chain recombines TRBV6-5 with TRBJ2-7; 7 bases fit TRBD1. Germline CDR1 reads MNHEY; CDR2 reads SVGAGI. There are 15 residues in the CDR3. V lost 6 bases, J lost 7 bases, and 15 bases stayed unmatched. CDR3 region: CASRHDRVRMGEQYF. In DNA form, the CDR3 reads TGTGCCAGCAGACACGACAGGGTCCGTATGGGTGAGCAGTACTTC.

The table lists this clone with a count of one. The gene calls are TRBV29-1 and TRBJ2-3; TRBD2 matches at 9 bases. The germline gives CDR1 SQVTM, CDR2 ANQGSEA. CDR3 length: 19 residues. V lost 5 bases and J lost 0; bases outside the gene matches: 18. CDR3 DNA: TGCAGCGTTTGTTTCTTCGGAGCGGGAGGCTCGTCTAGCACAGATACGCAGTATTTT. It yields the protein CSVCFFGAGGSSSTDTQYF.

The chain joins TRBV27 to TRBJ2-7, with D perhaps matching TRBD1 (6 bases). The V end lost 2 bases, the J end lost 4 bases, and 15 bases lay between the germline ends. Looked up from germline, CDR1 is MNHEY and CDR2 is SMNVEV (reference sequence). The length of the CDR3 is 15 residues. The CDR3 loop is CASSLGTSSSYEQYF. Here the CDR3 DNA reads TGTGCCAGCAGTTTAGGGACAAGTAGTTCGTACGAGCAGTACTTC.